This T cell receptor beta chain comes out of a study of CD8+CD57+ T cells in acquired aplastic anemia. Turning to the study itself: Mean DNA quantity obtained from sorted CD4+ and CD8+ cells was about 3.5 ug. As sequenced from healthy donors, CD4+ cells averaged about 9.8 million reads. Points from the study as a whole: Roughly 28 was the count of CD8+ CDR3 sequences that patients shared with controls. The study found no significant CD8+ Simpson's diversity difference between patients and controls.

The CDR3 has 15 amino acids. CDR1 MNHEY and CDR2 SMNVEV come from the germline V gene (reference sequence). The V segment lost 5 bases and the J segment 7 bases; nucleotides outside the gene matches: 12. This clonotype was recorded at least ten times. Its specificity is not known. The TCR beta profiling, which covered VDJ combination and CDR3 sequence, was carried out using genomic DNA as the template. TCRdb re-called the reads with MiXCR, one entry per CDR3 protein. The sample lists around 200,000 distinct CDR3 sequences, over 60% seen once, with about 31% in the top ten. This clonotype was sampled from a human donor in good health. Sequencing was done on a sample of sorted CD4+, CD8+, or CD8+CD57+ T cells (not recorded which) from PBMCs. The chain uses TRBV27 and TRBJ2-7; TRBD1 aligns across 9 bases. CDR3 protein: CASSTPGQGLEEQYF. CDR3 nucleotide sequence: TGTGCCAGCAGTACGCCGGGACAGGGATTAGAGGAGCAGTACTTC.